This T cell receptor (beta chain) was recorded in a study of T cells after yellow fever vaccination. Using its own MiXCR run on the 5' RACE reads, TCRdb lists one record per CDR3 protein. Among around 350,000 distinct CDR3 sequences listed, around 6.5% were seen once. V lost 4 bases to trimming and J lost 5 bases, with 14 bases between them. The CDR3 sequence is 15 residues long. The germline V gene has CDR1 MNHEY and CDR2 SVGEGT. Whole-study findings and limits: Post-booster repertoires contained most primary-vaccination clones again (96% CD4, less than 90% CD8).

This clonotype was recorded at least ten times. Its antigen remains unknown. This specimen was PBMCs, taken 5 days after the yellow fever booster vaccination. The origin of this receptor is a young man who received the YFV17D yellow fever vaccine. The J gene is TRBJ2-2, the V gene TRBV6-2 or TRBV6-3; perhaps TRBD2 as D (5 bases). Here the CDR3 DNA reads TGTGCCAGCAGTTCCCATAGCGTTCCGACCGGGGAGCTGTTTTTT. Its protein product is CASSSHSVPTGELFF.